Described below is a single T cell receptor beta chain sequence and its context. A far bigger clonotype differs at one base, so this is likely a read error. This entry is derived from a study of shared clonotypes between healthy human individuals. Turning to the study itself: Serving as donors were two women and a few men, whose ages spanned 18 to 49.

The sequencing of unsorted PBMC DNA took place on ten immunoSEQ deep assay plates. Assay used: immunoSEQ multiplex PCR; TCRdb lists only in-frame clones, some missing. The sample carries 450,000 to 500,000 clones, over 70% recorded once. After removal of 8 bases from V and 4 bases from J, the junction contained 15 bases not matched to a gene. Germline-derived CDR1 and CDR2 are GTSNPN and SVGIG (reference sequence). This CDR3 is built from 17 residues. Sequenced: PBMCs. The receptor comes from a woman in her 40s in good health. Some clones in this sample may be carry-over from other donors' samples. This chain joins TRBV30 and TRBJ2-2; the match to TRBD2 covers 11 bases. This CDR3 is CAPNPTSGMVRTGELFF. CDR3 DNA: TGTGCCCCAAACCCGACTAGCGGGATGGTTCGCACCGGGGAGCTGTTTTTT.